The TCR beta chain under discussion was sequenced for a study of T cell repertoires in cytomegalovirus infection. Whole-study context: Selected CMV epitopes included recently identified HLA-C-restricted ones as well as well-studied HLA-B-restricted ones. Study observations and caveats: Dominant in the ex vivo response were TCR beta clonotypes restricted by HLA-C and specific for CMV.

Regarding this clonotype: The antigen is not known.

TCRdb reprocessed the reads with MiXCR, giving one entry per CDR3 protein. The sample lists 75,000 to 100,000 distinct CDR3 sequences, about 29% occurring once. The clonotype was recovered from a human donor in good health (CMV status not recorded). Some clones in this sample may be carry-over from other donors' samples. The sequences come from CD8+ T cells from cultured PBMCs, collected from culture after CMV antigen stimulation.

In DNA, the CDR3 is TGTGCCAGTAGTATAGTAAGCGGCCAAGAGACCCAGTACTTC. Translation: CASSIVSGQETQYF. V and J are TRBV19 and TRBJ2-5; possible D gene TRBD2, 5 bases. V was trimmed by 1 base and J by 1 base, leaving 7 bases between them. The germline V gene has CDR1 LNHDA and CDR2 SQIVND (reference sequence). CDR3 length equals 14 residues. Using reference TRBV19 and TRBJ2-5 for the parts outside the CDR3, the full variable domain is DGGITQSPKYLFRKEGQNVTLSCEQNLNHDAMYWYRQDPGQGLRLIYYSQIVNDFQKGDIAEGYSVSREKKESFPLTVTSAQKNPTAFYLCASSIVSGQETQYFGPGTRLLVL.